The next 9 T cell receptor beta chains were all read from a single sample in a study of radiation and T cells in renal cell carcinoma (dated by TCRdb to the early 2020s). The library was generated by the immunoSEQ multiplex PCR assay. Not all clones reach the TCRdb copy of this immuneACCESS table, which keeps in-frame sequences only. Checked studies attribute under half of the gap to unresolved V genes and leave the rest unexplained. The sample records some 150,000 clones, roughly 90% of which are singletons. The ten largest account for over 10% of the sample. What this sample's time point label stands for: blood 2 weeks post-SBRT. The treatment or condition tag for this specimen amounts to: 15 Gy SBRT to primary tumor, nephrectomy 4 weeks later. The sequencing here drew on blood, taken from a patient whose treatment included radiotherapy and nephrectomy. Every receptor here comes from a woman between 50 and 59 years old with renal cell carcinoma.

The rearrangement joins TRBV7-6 to TRBJ2-2; TRBD2 aligns across 8 bases. The CDR3 is 15 residues long. Germline CDR1 SGHVS, CDR2 FNYEAQ. Trimming at V came to 2 bases and at J to 1 base, leaving 0 bases not matched to a gene. The CDR3 region has the DNA TGTGCCAGCAGCTTAACTAGCGGGAACACCGGGGAGCTGTTTTTT. Its protein product is CASSLTSGNTGELFF. Full variable domain (outside the CDR3, taken from reference TRBV7-6 and TRBJ2-2): GAGVSQSPRYKVTKRGQDVALRCDPISGHVSLYWYRQALGQGPEFLTYFNYEAQQDKSGLPNDRFSAERPEGSISTLTIQRTEQRDSAMYRCASSLTSGNTGELFFGEGSRLTVL.

This chain links TRBV5-1 with TRBJ2-4, with D possibly being TRBD1 or TRBD2 (5 bases each). CDR1 is SGHRS, CDR2 YFSETQ, per germline. The CDR3 extends over 13 amino acids. V lost 0 bases, J lost 6 bases, and 7 bases lay in between. The CDR3 region is CASSLDGANIQYF. CDR3 DNA sequence: TGCGCCAGCAGCTTGGACGGGGCAAACATTCAGTACTTC.

In DNA, the CDR3 is TGTGCCAGCAGCTTGGCCAAAAGAACTGAAGCTTTCTTT. Protein product: CASSLAKRTEAFF. This rearrangement joins TRBV7-3 to TRBJ1-1, with D hard to call. Trimming pared 3 bases from V and 5 bases from J, leaving 10 bases between. The CDR3 spans 13 residues. Germline V gene data show CDR1 as SGHTA and CDR2 as FQGTGA.

This clone was seen more than once but under ten times. The genes are TRBV6-5 and TRBJ1-1; TRBD1 agrees at 7 bases. V dropped 5 bases and J dropped 3; count of bases not matched to a gene: 9. There are 15 residues in the CDR3. Germline V CDR1 and CDR2: MNHEY, SVGAGI. The CDR3 loop is CASSTRQGGDTEAFF. CDR3 in DNA: TGTGCCAGCAGTACTCGACAGGGTGGGGACACTGAAGCTTTCTTT.

The chain uses TRBV7-3 and TRBJ2-1; a possible D gene is TRBD2 (5 bases). Trimming left V 5 bases short and J 3 bases short, with 20 bases between. The CDR3 consists of 17 residues. Germline CDR1 reads SGHTA; CDR2 reads FQGTGA. This CDR3 reads CASSLLAPGGLYNEQFF. CDR3 bases: TGTGCCAGCAGCCTTCTGGCCCCTGGTGGACTCTACAATGAGCAGTTCTTC.

The chain has TRBV5-1 and TRBJ2-2; a possible D gene is TRBD2 (6 bases). V lost 5 bases and J 4 bases, leaving 15 bases between the germline ends. From germline, CDR1 is SGHRS and CDR2 YFSETQ. The CDR3 consists of 15 residues. This chain's CDR3 is CASSPSLSGTGELFF. CDR3 DNA: TGCGCCAGCAGTCCTTCCCTTAGCGGCACCGGGGAGCTGTTTTTT.

This chain connects TRBV4-1 to TRBJ1-5; D call uncertain. Trimming left V 4 bases short and J 0 bases short, with 13 bases between. CDR3 length equals 16 residues. Per the germline V gene, CDR1 is MGHRA and CDR2 is YSYEKL. CDR3 protein: CASSLILASSNQPQHF. The CDR3 DNA follows: TGCGCCAGCAGCCTAATCCTGGCCTCTAGCAATCAGCCCCAGCATTTT.

This rearrangement joins TRBV4-1 to TRBJ1-6; D remains ambiguous. The CDR3 has 17 residues. The V gene lost 3 bases and the J gene lost 4 bases, with 16 bases spanning the gap. Germline-derived CDR1 and CDR2 are MGHRA and YSYEKL. CDR3 in amino acids: CASSQLDLVSYNSPLHF. The DNA of the CDR3 is TGCGCCAGCAGCCAGTTGGACCTCGTAAGTTATAATTCACCCCTCCACTTT.

The chain has TRBV5-1 and TRBJ2-3; D uncertain. The CDR3 extends over 13 amino acids. Trimming took 1 base from V and 6 from J, leaving 9 bases between them. Germline CDR1 reads SGHRS; CDR2 reads YFSETQ. The CDR3 here is CASSLYSSDTQYF. The CDR3 DNA reads as TGCGCCAGCAGCTTGTACTCCTCGGATACGCAGTATTTT.